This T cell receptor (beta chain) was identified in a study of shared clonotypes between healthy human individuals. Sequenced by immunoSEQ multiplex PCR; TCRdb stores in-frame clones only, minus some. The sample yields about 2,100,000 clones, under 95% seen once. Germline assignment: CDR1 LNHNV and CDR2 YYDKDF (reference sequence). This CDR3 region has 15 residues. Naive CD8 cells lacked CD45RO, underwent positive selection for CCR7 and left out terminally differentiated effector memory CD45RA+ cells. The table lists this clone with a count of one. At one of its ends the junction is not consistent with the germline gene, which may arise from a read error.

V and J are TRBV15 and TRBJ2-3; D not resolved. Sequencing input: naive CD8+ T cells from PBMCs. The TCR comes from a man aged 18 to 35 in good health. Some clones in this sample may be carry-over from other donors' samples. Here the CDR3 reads CATRRARTSTDTQYF. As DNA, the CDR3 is TGTGCCACCAGGAGAGCGAGAACTAGCACAGATACGCAGTATTTT.